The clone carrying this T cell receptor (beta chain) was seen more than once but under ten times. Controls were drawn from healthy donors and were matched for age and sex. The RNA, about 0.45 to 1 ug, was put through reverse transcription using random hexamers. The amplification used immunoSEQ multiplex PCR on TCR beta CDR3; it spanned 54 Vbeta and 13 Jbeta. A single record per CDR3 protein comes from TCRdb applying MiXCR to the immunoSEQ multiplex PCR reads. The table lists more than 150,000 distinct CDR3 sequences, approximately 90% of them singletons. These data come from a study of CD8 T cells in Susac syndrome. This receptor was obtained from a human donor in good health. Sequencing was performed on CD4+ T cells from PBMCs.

CDR3 in DNA: TGTGCCAGCAGCCAACAGGAAAACACTGAAGCTTTCTTT. It specifies CASSQQENTEAFF. The chain combines TRBV7-3 with TRBJ1-1; perhaps TRBD1 as D (5 bases). V lost 5 bases to trimming and J lost 2 bases, with 9 bases between them. Germline-derived CDR1 and CDR2 are SGHTA and FQGTGA. There are 13 residues in the CDR3.